Listed below are T cell receptor beta chains from one sample, sequenced in a study of beta chain features in type 1 diabetes. Clones were read by immunoSEQ multiplex PCR, and TCRdb kept only the in-frame ones, dropping some. Altogether 250,000 to 300,000 clones are present, approximately 8% being singletons, with the ten largest covering 1%. Input material: central memory CD4+ T cells from blood. The receptor set was obtained from a woman in her late teens or twenties in good health. The conserved cysteine and the conserved F or W are not part of the CDR3 here. The order of the fields is CDR3 protein, V gene, D gene, J gene. The D gene is left open where the match is weak.

ASSQTSALPGSYNEQF TRBV4-3 TRBD2 TRBJ2-1
ASSPSSGANVLT TRBV18 NA TRBJ2-6
ASSWGVRSSYNEQF TRBV19 NA TRBJ2-1
SVGRTGYGYT TRBV29-1 TRBD1 TRBJ1-2
ASSMRRGRDIMNTEAF TRBV19 NA TRBJ1-1
ASSLSGGRTDTQY TRBV7-8 NA TRBJ2-3
ASSVRDERF TRBV19 NA TRBJ2-1
ASSHGQRQETQY TRBV5-4 NA TRBJ2-5
ATQGTGSYEQY TRBV10-3 TRBD1 TRBJ2-7
ASSILGLAENNEQF TRBV19 TRBD2 TRBJ2-1
SVVSSVGFLSTDTQY TRBV29-1 NA TRBJ2-3
ASRSGGEGTDTQY TRBV28 TRBD2 TRBJ2-3
ASRDREGNRNYGYT TRBV6-6 TRBD1 TRBJ1-2
ASSPIGQGRNSPLH TRBV5-1 TRBD1 TRBJ1-6
ASSSGWGAKNIQY TRBV7-3 NA TRBJ2-4
ASSSTGFWSNQPQH TRBV5-6 NA TRBJ1-5
ASSKGGTSARRDEQF TRBV7-2 NA TRBJ2-1
ASSSALSPRQPQH TRBV27 NA TRBJ1-5
ASSSTGGAESSYNEQF TRBV5-1 NA TRBJ2-1
ASSEAGNNGYT TRBV6-1 NA TRBJ1-2
ASSMGQPLTPYEQY TRBV19 TRBD1 TRBJ2-7
ASSFVGQAGTDTQY TRBV11-2 NA TRBJ2-3
ASSVATGGGYGYT TRBV25-1 TRBD1 TRBJ1-2
AISRSRSTDTQY TRBV6-5 NA TRBJ2-3
ASSEGSNQPQH TRBV18 NA TRBJ1-5
ASSPKPGQLNQPQH TRBV11-1 NA TRBJ1-5
ASSLGDRVRSTDTQY TRBV7-9 TRBD1 TRBJ2-3
ASSLVPGQVHH TRBV5-4 TRBD1 TRBJ1-6
ASSLMGLQETQY TRBV7-3 NA TRBJ2-5
ASSVDGIGTQY TRBV6-5 NA TRBJ2-5
STSQGFTTEAF TRBV29-1 NA TRBJ1-1
ASSQEGRGRGFSYEQF TRBV4-3 NA TRBJ2-1
ASSLRSTDTQY TRBV13 NA TRBJ2-3
ATSREHTGANVLT TRBV15 NA TRBJ2-6
ASSEARVSTGELF TRBV2 NA TRBJ2-2
ASSLPFGNEKLF TRBV7-9 NA TRBJ1-4
ASSGDLQETQY TRBV2 NA TRBJ2-5
ASSITPDQPQH TRBV19 NA TRBJ1-5
ASSKDRERGYGYT TRBV6-6 TRBD1 TRBJ1-2
ASSPPGQGNQPQH TRBV18 TRBD1 TRBJ1-5
ASSSQGAWTEAF TRBV11-2 TRBD1 TRBJ1-1
ASSWTHGGADTQY TRBV14 NA TRBJ2-3
ASSLAASGASYEQY TRBV7-2 TRBD2 TRBJ2-7
ASSRPGLGYT TRBV11-3 NA TRBJ1-2